The 5 T cell receptor beta chains below all came from one sample that was sequenced in a study of identical twins. TCRdb passed the 5' RACE reads through MiXCR, listing each CDR3 protein once. The top ten hold around 0.3% of the sample, which has 1.5 million or so distinct CDR3 sequences, about 32% seen once. Sequencing used cord blood. The source of these receptors is a newborn girl in good health.

The rearrangement joins TRBV5-1 to TRBJ1-1; 8 bases map to TRBD1. Trimming at V came to 8 bases and at J to 0 bases, leaving 9 bases not matched to a gene. The CDR3 loop spans 15 amino acids. Germline CDR1 SGHRS, CDR2 YFSETQ. CDR3 sequence (DNA): TGCGCCAGTTCTGCAGGGGGCGCATTGAACACTGAAGCTTTCTTT. Its protein product is CASSAGGALNTEAFF.

The genes are TRBV4-2 and TRBJ2-3, with unresolved D. V gave up 1 base and J gave up 4 bases, with 12 bases separating them. This CDR3 region has 15 residues. Per germline, CDR1 LGHNA and CDR2 YNFKEQ. The DNA of the CDR3 is TGTGCCAGCAGCCAAGGCGGCGAGAGGCCAGATACGCAGTATTTT. As protein: CASSQGGERPDTQYF.

A few counts support this clonotype. This chain links TRBV9 with TRBJ1-1; D is ambiguous. This CDR3 spans 15 amino acids. V dropped 5 bases and J dropped 1 base, with 15 bases sitting between them. The V gene's germline CDR1 is SGDLS and CDR2 YYNGEE. Here the CDR3 DNA reads TGTGCCAGCAGTCTAACGGCGGAGAGGAACACTGAAGCTTTCTTT. It is translated as CASSLTAERNTEAFF.

The chain combines TRBV3-1 with TRBJ2-1; D not resolved. This CDR3 has 14 residues. Trimming pared 1 base from V and 13 bases from J, leaving 17 bases between. The germline CDR1 and CDR2 sequences are LGHDT and YNNKEL (reference sequence). CDR3 loop: CASSQASRLETQFF. CDR3 bases: TGTGCCAGCAGCCAAGCGTCCAGGTTAGAGACCCAGTTCTTC.

This rearrangement joins TRBV27 to TRBJ2-7; 9 bases match TRBD2. Germline V gene sequence: CDR1 MNHEY, CDR2 SMNVEV (reference sequence). The CDR3 contains 16 residues. With V trimmed by 2 bases and J by 3 bases, 8 bases remained unmatched. This CDR3 is CASSLGGGRVFYEQYF. The CDR3 DNA reads as TGTGCCAGCAGTTTAGGGGGCGGGAGGGTGTTCTACGAGCAGTACTTC.